Below, 8 T cell receptor beta chains from the same sample are listed, as sequenced in a study of regulatory T cells in long-lasting Graves disease. As for time point: persistent/refractory GD, antithyroid drugs over 5 years with positive TRAb. Construction of the TCR library relied on RNA isolated from PBMCs. CDR3 regions were amplified by Arm-PCR using iRepertoire HTBI primers to build TCR beta libraries. MiXCR, applied by TCRdb to the multiplex PCR reads, yields one record per CDR3 protein. Among approximately 690,000 distinct CDR3 sequences listed, 25% to 35% were seen once. Sequencing was performed on peripheral blood mononuclear cells (PBMCs), taken when the disease was refractory, from a patient treated with antithyroid drugs. These receptors were taken from a female donor with Graves disease.

This clonotype showed up just a few times. The rearrangement links TRBV15 to TRBJ1-6, with D possibly being TRBD1 (6 bases). The CDR3 consists of 15 residues. Germline V gene data show CDR1 as LNHNV and CDR2 as YYDKDF (reference sequence). V was shortened by 0 bases and J by 10 bases, with 13 bases between the two germline ends. CDR3: CATSRDGGLGSPLHF. As DNA, the CDR3 is TGTGCCACCAGCAGAGATGGGGGGCTTGGGTCACCCCTCCACTTT.

The chain carries TRBV20-1 and TRBJ2-7; 10 bases line up with TRBD2. The CDR3 length is 15 residues. Germline trimming cut 2 bases from V and 0 bases from J; bases unmatched to any gene: 4. Per germline, CDR1 DFQATT and CDR2 SNEGSKA (reference sequence). The CDR3 sequence: CSARTGLADSYEQYF. The CDR3 nucleotides read TGCAGTGCTAGAACCGGACTAGCGGACTCCTACGAGCAGTACTTC.

The CDR3 DNA follows: TGCGCCAGCAGCCAAGTTGCGGGCGCGGGCACCGGGGAGCTGTTTTTT. Translation: CASSQVAGAGTGELFF. The genes are TRBV4-1 and TRBJ2-2; tentative D call: TRBD2 (5 bases). CDR1 and CDR2 from the germline V gene are MGHRA and YSYEKL. The CDR3 covers 16 residues. V lost 1 base and J 4 bases, leaving 13 bases between the germline ends.

This clonotype was observed a few times. The gene calls are TRBV27 and TRBJ1-1; tentatively, D is TRBD1 (6 bases). V lost 4 bases to trimming and J lost 11 bases, with 14 bases between them. Germline CDR1 MNHEY, CDR2 SMNVEV (reference sequence). The length of the CDR3 is 12 residues. The CDR3 bases are TGTGCCAGCAGTTCAGTCGGAGGGGGTGCTTTCTTT. Protein product: CASSSVGGGAFF.

V and J are TRBV5-1 and TRBJ1-1; D not resolved. The CDR3 runs to 13 residues. V gave up 3 bases and J gave up 6 bases, with 12 bases separating them. Germline V lookup: CDR1 SGHRS, CDR2 YFSETQ. This chain's CDR3 is CASSSTVVAEAFF. For the CDR3, the DNA is TGCGCCAGCAGCTCCACAGTAGTGGCTGAAGCTTTCTTT. Based on the CDR3 plus reference TRBV5-1 and TRBJ1-1, the full variable domain is KAGVTQTPRYLIKTRGQQVTLSCSPISGHRSVSWYQQTPGQGLQFLFEYFSETQRNKGNFPGRFSGRQFSNSRSEMNVSTLELGDSALYLCASSSTVVAEAFFGQGTRLTVV.

The gene calls are TRBV6-2 or TRBV6-3 and TRBJ2-7; TRBD2 matches 7 bases. This CDR3 region has 14 residues. Germline V gene sequence: CDR1 MNHEY, CDR2 SVGEGT. Trimming took 5 bases from V and 2 from J; bases not matched to a gene: 6. The CDR3 region has the DNA TGTGCCAGCAGTACCCCCCGGGGGGCCTACGAGCAGTACTTC. Encoded protein: CASSTPRGAYEQYF.

Only a few counts were recorded for this clonotype. The V and J genes are TRBV20-1 and TRBJ2-2; a weak D match, TRBD2 (6 bases). CDR3 size: 16 residues. Looked up from germline, CDR1 is DFQATT and CDR2 is SNEGSKA (reference sequence). The V end lost 5 bases, the J end lost 5 bases, and 21 bases lay between the germline ends. DNA for the CDR3: TGCAGTGCTGCGGATAACCGGGAGCAGGAAACCGGGGAGCTGTTTTTT. Its protein product is CSAADNREQETGELFF.

The chain uses TRBV12-3 or TRBV12-4 and TRBJ2-7; TRBD1 matches at 10 bases. The CDR3 runs to 15 residues. The V and J ends lost 3 bases and 6 bases, in that order; junction bases with no gene match: 8. CDR3 protein: CASSFSRDRGSEQYF. CDR3 DNA sequence: TGTGCCAGCAGTTTTAGCAGGGACAGGGGCTCCGAGCAGTACTTC.